This TCR beta chain came from a study of blood T cells in healthy people across ages. The study, taken as a whole, reports: Measured against age, TCR beta diversity per million T cells decreased in a roughly linear manner.

The CDR3 consists of 14 residues. Germline V gene data show CDR1 as SGDLS and CDR2 as YYNGEE. V lost 0 bases and J lost 6, with 13 bases in between. This clonotype was found a few times. Its antigen remains unknown. PCR was performed a second time for 7 to 11 cycles using a sample-barcoded 5' primer and a J-beta primer mix. There were at least 3 million CDR3-containing paired-end reads obtained from each sample. TCRdb redid the calling of the 5' RACE reads with MiXCR, one entry per CDR3 protein. Of about 1,800,000 distinct CDR3 sequences in the sample, 28% were seen once. The chain uses TRBV9 and TRBJ2-7; TRBD2 is a possible D gene (6 bases). The origin of this receptor is a woman between 25 and 40 years old in good health. The sample comprised blood. The CDR3, as DNA: TGTGCCAGCAGCGTAGGCGGGACTGGGCCCGAGCAGTACTTC. Translating it yields CASSVGGTGPEQYF.